The 23 T cell receptor beta chains below come from one sample, sequenced in a study of type 1 regulatory T cells. Antigen specificity for these receptors is unknown. From the reads, TCRdb called clonotypes with MiXCR, one entry per CDR3 protein. Seen here are approximately 5,300 distinct CDR3 sequences, around 29% observed once, and the top ten hold more than 7.5%. Source material: cultured T cells, either the whole culture or a sorted T cell fraction (not recorded which). Subset meaning: Tr1-enriched cell product generated in vitro against host alloantigens. The receptors originated from a human donor in good health.

The chain combines TRBV30 with TRBJ1-1; D is unclear. The germline CDR1 and CDR2 sequences are GTSNPN and SVGIG (reference sequence). The CDR3 contains 14 residues. Trimming shortened V by 4 bases and J by 3 bases, and 15 bases separated the two germline ends. CDR3 sequence reads: CAWTLRRVDTEAFF. DNA for the CDR3: TGTGCCTGGACCCTGAGGAGAGTGGACACTGAAGCTTTCTTT.

The table lists this clonotype with a few counts. The V call is TRBV5-1, the J call TRBJ2-3; TRBD2 might be the D (5 bases). The CDR3 extends over 14 amino acids. From germline, CDR1 is SGHRS and CDR2 YFSETQ. V was shortened by 0 bases and J by 1 base, with 6 bases between the two germline ends. The DNA of the CDR3 is TGCGCCAGCAGCTTGGATAGCGGCACAGATACGCAGTATTTT. Protein: CASSLDSGTDTQYF.

By share, this clonotype ranks as medium-sized (0.01 to 0.1%). The chain joins TRBV5-1 to TRBJ2-5; TRBD2 agrees at 10 bases. After removal of 5 bases from V and 5 bases from J, the junction contained 6 bases not matched to a gene. Germline V gene data show CDR1 as SGHRS and CDR2 as YFSETQ. This CDR3 comprises 14 residues. The CDR3 sequence is CASSDLAGAETQYF. DNA of the CDR3: TGCGCCAGCAGTGATCTAGCGGGAGCGGAGACCCAGTACTTC. Full variable domain (remainder filled in from reference TRBV5-1 and TRBJ2-5): KAGVTQTPRYLIKTRGQQVTLSCSPISGHRSVSWYQQTPGQGLQFLFEYFSETQRNKGNFPGRFSGRQFSNSRSEMNVSTLELGDSALYLCASSDLAGAETQYFGPGTRLLVL.

The chain links TRBV28 to TRBJ2-1; 8 nucleotides match TRBD2. The V gene end was trimmed by 9 bases and the J gene end by 5 bases; junction bases not matched to a gene: 3. The CDR3 consists of 12 residues. Germline values: CDR1 MDHEN, CDR2 SYDVKM. CDR3 DNA sequence: TGTGCCAGGCGGGGGGCCCACAATGAGCAGTTCTTC. It encodes CARRGAHNEQFF.

The chain couples TRBV7-8 to TRBJ2-7; D uncertain. Trimming cost V 6 bases and J 4 bases, with 10 bases left between them. CDR1 is SGHVS, CDR2 FQNEAQ, per germline. The CDR3 has 12 residues. The CDR3 is CASRRTEYEQYF. The CDR3 DNA reads as TGTGCCAGCAGGAGAACAGAGTACGAGCAGTACTTC.

The CDR3 region is CASSPEAGGPYEQFF. The CDR3 bases are TGTGCCAGCAGTCCGGAGGCGGGAGGGCCGTATGAGCAGTTCTTC. This chain uses TRBV12-3 or TRBV12-4 with TRBJ2-1; 9 bases fit TRBD2. The ends lost 5 bases at V and 8 bases at J; junction bases unmatched: 10. CDR3 length equals 15 residues.

The genes are TRBV6-2 or TRBV6-3 and TRBJ2-3; the match to TRBD2 covers 10 bases. The CDR3 length is 15 residues. Unmatched junction bases numbered 10, after V lost 8 bases and J lost 5 bases. The germline V gene has CDR1 MNHEY and CDR2 SVGEGT. CDR3 DNA sequence: TGTGCCAGCGGAGCGGGAGGGCAATTTGGAGATACGCAGTATTTT. This encodes CASGAGGQFGDTQYF.

By proportion, this clonotype is medium-sized. V gene TRBV7-9 combines with J gene TRBJ1-2; D not resolved. V shed 1 base and J shed 2 bases, with 2 bases lying between them. The CDR3 length is 12 residues. Germline V gene data show CDR1 as SEHNR and CDR2 as FQNEAQ (reference sequence). The CDR3 loop is CASSLGNYGYTF. CDR3 bases: TGTGCCAGCAGCTTAGGGAACTATGGCTACACCTTC.

Ten or more counts support this clonotype. The chain recombines TRBV29-1 with TRBJ2-7; D might be TRBD2 (7 bases). The CDR3 is 14 amino acids. V lost 4 bases, J lost 0 bases, and 13 bases lay in between. CDR1 is SQVTM and CDR2 is ANQGSEA in the germline V gene. DNA for the CDR3: TGCAGCGTTGGGGGGGGCGCAGGCTCCTACGAGCAGTACTTC. Amino acid sequence: CSVGGGAGSYEQYF.

This clonotype is labeled medium-sized. The chain couples TRBV12-3 or TRBV12-4 to TRBJ1-2; possible D gene TRBD1, 6 bases. V was clipped by 6 bases and J by 5 bases, with 13 bases between them. CDR3 length equals 13 residues. CDR3 in amino acids: CASSYRDTYGYTF. In DNA, the CDR3 is TGTGCCAGCAGCTATCGGGACACATATGGCTACACCTTC.

This clonotype is deemed medium-sized. This chain uses TRBV18 with TRBJ1-6; unclear D gene. Germline V gene sequence: CDR1 KGHSH, CDR2 LQKENI. The CDR3 totals 15 residues. V shed 2 bases and J shed 7 bases, with 12 bases lying between them. The CDR3 sequence: CASSPIRELNSPLHF. The DNA of the CDR3 is TGTGCCAGCTCACCAATCCGGGAGCTGAATTCACCCCTCCACTTT.

The sample holds many counts of this clonotype. The chain joins TRBV7-9 to TRBJ2-2; D unclear. The CDR3 runs 13 residues. Germline V CDR1 and CDR2: SEHNR, FQNEAQ (reference sequence). The germline V and J ends were trimmed by 5 bases and 3 bases, with 7 bases remaining between them. The CDR3 DNA sequence: TGTGCCAGCAGCCGACTTGACACCGGGGAGCTGTTTTTT. Protein sequence: CASSRLDTGELFF.

The chain has TRBV11-1 and TRBJ1-3; D not resolved. The V gene lost 7 bases and the J gene lost 1 base, with 8 bases spanning the gap. The CDR3 runs to 13 residues. CDR1 SGHAT and CDR2 FQDESV come from the germline V gene (reference sequence). CDR3 sequence: CASTISSGNTIYF. CDR3 nucleotide sequence: TGTGCCAGCACGATTTCGTCTGGAAACACCATATATTTT.

This clonotype was counted once. V is TRBV20-1 and J is TRBJ2-1; TRBD1 might be the D (6 bases). This CDR3 has 12 residues. The V gene's germline CDR1 is DFQATT and CDR2 SNEGSKA (reference sequence). Trimming stripped 4 bases from V and 6 bases from J, with 10 bases between. The CDR3 region is CSATGGINEQFF. The CDR3 DNA reads TGCAGTGCTACTGGGGGCATCAATGAGCAGTTCTTC.

The chain employs TRBV7-2 and TRBJ2-7; 7 nucleotides align to TRBD2. The CDR3 has 13 amino acids. Germline V gene lookup returns CDR1 SGHTA and CDR2 FQGNSA. V was pared by 1 base and J by 6 bases, with 3 bases of the junction left unmatched. CDR3 in amino acids: CASSLGGGLEQYF. CDR3 DNA: TGTGCCAGCAGCTTAGGGGGAGGGCTCGAGCAGTACTTC.

This clonotype was seen repeatedly, ten times or more. The rearrangement uses TRBV5-1 and TRBJ1-2; a possible D gene is TRBD1 (5 bases). V lost 0 bases to trimming and J lost 4 bases, with 16 bases between them. Germline-derived CDR1 and CDR2 are SGHRS and YFSETQ. The CDR3 totals 16 residues. The CDR3 loop is CASSLEPSPGGYGYTF. Here the CDR3 DNA reads TGCGCCAGCAGCTTGGAGCCCTCCCCGGGGGGCTATGGCTACACCTTC.

This clonotype is deemed medium-sized. The V gene is TRBV24-1, the J gene TRBJ2-7, with 9 bases identical to TRBD1. The CDR3 runs to 14 residues. Per the germline V gene, CDR1 is KGHDR and CDR2 is SFDVKD. Trimming removed 5 bases from V and 5 bases from J; junction bases left unmatched: 6. The CDR3: CATSGGQGIDEQYF. The CDR3 region has the DNA TGTGCCACCAGTGGAGGACAGGGGATCGACGAGCAGTACTTC.

This clonotype has only a few counts. The gene calls are TRBV20-1 and TRBJ2-1; TRBD1 aligns across 9 bases. The CDR3 runs to 12 residues. Germline loops: CDR1 DFQATT, CDR2 SNEGSKA (reference sequence). V gave up 1 base and J gave up 9 bases; unmatched junction bases: 1. CDR3 sequence (DNA): TGCAGTGCTAGAGCGACAGGGGGTGAGCAGTTCTTC. This encodes CSARATGGEQFF.

This clonotype is labeled medium-sized. The chain recombines TRBV7-9 with TRBJ1-2; no reliable D call. V lost 0 bases to trimming and J lost 7 bases, with 9 bases between them. Per the germline V gene, CDR1 is SEHNR and CDR2 is FQNEAQ (reference sequence). This CDR3 is built from 13 residues. In DNA form, the CDR3 reads TGTGCCAGCAGCTTAGCTTTCCCATTTGGCTACACCTTC. Residues: CASSLAFPFGYTF.

Sample share makes this clonotype medium-sized (0.01 to 0.1%). This chain links TRBV19 with TRBJ2-7, with 7 bases fitting TRBD1. This CDR3 spans 13 amino acids. The ends lost 3 bases at V and 7 bases at J; junction bases unmatched: 6. CDR1 is LNHDA and CDR2 is SQIVND in the germline V gene (reference sequence). The CDR3 sequence: CASSIGQEWEQYF. For the CDR3, the DNA is TGTGCCAGTAGTATCGGACAGGAATGGGAGCAGTACTTC.

This clonotype is categorized as medium-sized. The CDR3 protein is CASSSQYNEQFF. In DNA, the CDR3 is TGTGCCAGCAGCTCCCAGTACAATGAGCAGTTCTTC. This chain links TRBV9 with TRBJ2-1; no clear D. CDR3 length equals 12 residues. CDR1 is SGDLS and CDR2 is YYNGEE in the germline V gene. The V end lost 4 bases, the J end lost 4 bases, and 6 bases lay between the germline ends.

This clonotype has a handful of counts. The rearrangement links TRBV5-6 to TRBJ2-1, with TRBD2 matching 9 bases. The V segment lost 4 bases and the J segment 7 bases; nucleotides outside the gene matches: 12. Germline CDR1 reads SGHDT; CDR2 reads YYEEEE. The CDR3 has 16 residues. CDR3 bases: TGTGCCAGCAGCCTTTTGGGTAGCGGGAGTGGTAATGAGCAGTTCTTC. It encodes CASSLLGSGSGNEQFF.

This clonotype has more than one count but fewer than ten. The chain carries TRBV5-4 and TRBJ2-1; no clear D gene. The V end was cut by 0 bases, the J end by 4 bases, with 5 bases between. Per germline, CDR1 SGHNT and CDR2 YYREEE (reference sequence). The CDR3 length is 13 residues. For the CDR3, the DNA is TGTGCCAGCAGCTTGGGCCCGTACAATGAGCAGTTCTTC. Protein: CASSLGPYNEQFF.